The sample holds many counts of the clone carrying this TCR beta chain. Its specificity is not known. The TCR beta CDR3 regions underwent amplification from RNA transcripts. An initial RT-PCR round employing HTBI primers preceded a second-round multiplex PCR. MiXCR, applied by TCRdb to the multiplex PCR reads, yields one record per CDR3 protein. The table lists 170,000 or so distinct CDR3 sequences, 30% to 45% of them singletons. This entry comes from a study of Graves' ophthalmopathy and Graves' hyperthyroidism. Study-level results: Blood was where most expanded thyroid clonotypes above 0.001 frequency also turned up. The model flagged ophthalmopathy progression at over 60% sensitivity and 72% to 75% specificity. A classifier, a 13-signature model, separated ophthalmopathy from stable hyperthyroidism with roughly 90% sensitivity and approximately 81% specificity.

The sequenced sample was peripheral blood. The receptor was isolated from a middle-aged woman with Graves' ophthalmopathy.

CDR3 amino acids: CASSLGTVSNQPQHF. DNA of the CDR3: TGCGCCAGCAGCCTCGGGACAGTTAGCAATCAGCCCCAGCATTTT. V gene TRBV4-1 combines with J gene TRBJ1-5; 7 nucleotides line up with TRBD1. J lost 0 bases, V lost 4 bases, and 3 bases had no gene match. CDR3 length: 15 amino acids. Per the germline V gene, CDR1 is MGHRA and CDR2 is YSYEKL.